The clone carrying this T cell receptor (beta chain) was counted once. This record comes from a study of technical replicates of blood from several donors. The germline gives CDR1 LNHDA, CDR2 SQIVND (reference sequence). This CDR3 comprises 12 residues. Trimming took 5 bases from V and 8 from J, leaving 12 bases between them. The table came from immunoSEQ multiplex PCR; TCRdb's copy has only in-frame clones and leaves some out. The table has over 70,000 clones, approximately 95% seen once. This clonotype was obtained from a human donor in good health. The chain has TRBV19 and TRBJ1-2, with a possible D match to TRBD1 (6 bases). The sequencing sample was made of T cells isolated from PBMCs. CDR3 region: CASSWTAAGYTF. The CDR3 DNA sequence: TGTGCCAGTAGTTGGACAGCGGCGGGCTACACCTTC.